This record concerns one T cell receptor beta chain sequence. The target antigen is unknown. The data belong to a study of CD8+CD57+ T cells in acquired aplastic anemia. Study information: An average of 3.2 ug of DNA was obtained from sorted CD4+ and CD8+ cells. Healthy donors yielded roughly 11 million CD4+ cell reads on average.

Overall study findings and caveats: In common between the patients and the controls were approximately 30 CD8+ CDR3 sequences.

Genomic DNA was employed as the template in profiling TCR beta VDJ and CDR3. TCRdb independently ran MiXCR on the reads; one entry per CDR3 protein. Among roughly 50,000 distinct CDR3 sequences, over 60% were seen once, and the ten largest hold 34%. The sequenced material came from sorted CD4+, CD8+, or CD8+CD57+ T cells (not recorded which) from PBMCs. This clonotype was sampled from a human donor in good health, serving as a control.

As DNA, the CDR3 is TGCAGTGCTAGAGAATCTGGGTCATGGAACACTGAAGCTTTCTTT. It specifies CSARESGSWNTEAFF. This chain connects TRBV20-1 to TRBJ1-1; no firm D call. Trimming pared 0 bases from V and 1 base from J, leaving 12 bases between. The CDR3 totals 15 residues. Germline values: CDR1 DFQATT, CDR2 SNEGSKA (reference sequence).